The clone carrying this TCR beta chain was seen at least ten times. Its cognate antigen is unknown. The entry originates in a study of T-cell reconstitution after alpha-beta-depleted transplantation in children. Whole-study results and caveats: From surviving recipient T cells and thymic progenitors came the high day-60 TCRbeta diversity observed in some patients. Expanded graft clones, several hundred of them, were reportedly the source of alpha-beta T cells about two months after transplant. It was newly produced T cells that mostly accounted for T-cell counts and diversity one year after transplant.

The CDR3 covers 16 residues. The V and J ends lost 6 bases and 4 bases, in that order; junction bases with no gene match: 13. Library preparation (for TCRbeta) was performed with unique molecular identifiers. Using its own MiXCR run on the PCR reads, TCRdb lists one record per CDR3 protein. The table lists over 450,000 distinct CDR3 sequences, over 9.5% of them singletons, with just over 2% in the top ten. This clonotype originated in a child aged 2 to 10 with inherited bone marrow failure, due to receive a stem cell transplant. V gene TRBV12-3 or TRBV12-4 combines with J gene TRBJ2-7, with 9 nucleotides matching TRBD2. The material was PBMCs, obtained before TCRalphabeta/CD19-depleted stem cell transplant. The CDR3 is CASSDALGLAFYEQYF. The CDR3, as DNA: TGTGCCAGCAGCGACGCTTTGGGACTAGCTTTTTACGAGCAGTACTTC.